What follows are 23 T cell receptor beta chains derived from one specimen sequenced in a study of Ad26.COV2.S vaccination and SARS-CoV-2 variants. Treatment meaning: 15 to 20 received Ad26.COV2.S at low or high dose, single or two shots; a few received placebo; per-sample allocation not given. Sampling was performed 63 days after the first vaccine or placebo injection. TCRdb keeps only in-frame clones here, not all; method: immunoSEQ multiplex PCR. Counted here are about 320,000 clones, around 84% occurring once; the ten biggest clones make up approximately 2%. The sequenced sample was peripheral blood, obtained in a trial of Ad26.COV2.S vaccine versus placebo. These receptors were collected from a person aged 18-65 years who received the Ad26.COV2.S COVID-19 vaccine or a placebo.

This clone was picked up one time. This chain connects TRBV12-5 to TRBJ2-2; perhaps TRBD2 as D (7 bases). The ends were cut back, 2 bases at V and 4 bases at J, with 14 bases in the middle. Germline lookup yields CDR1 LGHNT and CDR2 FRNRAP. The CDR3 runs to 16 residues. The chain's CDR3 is CASGLIRGGSTGELFF. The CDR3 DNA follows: TGTGCTAGTGGTTTGATAAGGGGGGGCAGCACCGGGGAGCTGTTTTTT.

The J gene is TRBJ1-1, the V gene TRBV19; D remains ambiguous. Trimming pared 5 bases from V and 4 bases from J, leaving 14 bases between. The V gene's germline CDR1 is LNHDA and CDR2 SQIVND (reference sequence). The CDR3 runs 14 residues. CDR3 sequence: CASSPLGMGTEAFF. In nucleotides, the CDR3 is TGTGCCAGTAGTCCCCTAGGGATGGGCACTGAAGCTTTCTTT.

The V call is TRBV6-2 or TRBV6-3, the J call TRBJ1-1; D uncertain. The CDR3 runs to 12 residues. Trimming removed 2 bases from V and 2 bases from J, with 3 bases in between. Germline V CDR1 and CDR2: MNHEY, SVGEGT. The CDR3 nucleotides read TGTGCCAGCAGTTACAGTAACACTGAAGCTTTCTTT. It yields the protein CASSYSNTEAFF.

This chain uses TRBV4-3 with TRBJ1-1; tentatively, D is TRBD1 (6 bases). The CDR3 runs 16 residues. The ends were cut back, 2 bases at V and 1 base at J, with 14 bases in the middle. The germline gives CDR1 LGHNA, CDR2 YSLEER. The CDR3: CASSQKGGTANTEAFF. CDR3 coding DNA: TGCGCCAGCAGCCAAAAAGGGGGAACCGCGAACACTGAAGCTTTCTTT.

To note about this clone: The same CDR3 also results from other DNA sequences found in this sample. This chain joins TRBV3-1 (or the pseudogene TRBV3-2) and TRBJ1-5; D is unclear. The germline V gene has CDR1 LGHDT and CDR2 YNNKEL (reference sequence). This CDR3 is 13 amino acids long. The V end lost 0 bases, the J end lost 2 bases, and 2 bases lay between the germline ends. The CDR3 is CASSQEGNQPQHF. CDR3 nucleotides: TGTGCCAGCAGCCAAGAAGGCAATCAGCCCCAGCATTTT.

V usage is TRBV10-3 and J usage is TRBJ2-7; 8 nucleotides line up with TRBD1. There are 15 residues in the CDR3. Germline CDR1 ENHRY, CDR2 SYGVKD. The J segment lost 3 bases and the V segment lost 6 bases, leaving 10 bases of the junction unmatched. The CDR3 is CAISPRQGSDYEQYF. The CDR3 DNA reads TGTGCCATCAGCCCGAGACAGGGGTCGGACTACGAGCAGTACTTC.

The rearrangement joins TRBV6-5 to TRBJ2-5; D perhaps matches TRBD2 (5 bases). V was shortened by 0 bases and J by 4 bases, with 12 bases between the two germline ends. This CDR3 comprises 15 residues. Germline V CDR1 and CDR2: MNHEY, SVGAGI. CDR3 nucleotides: TGTGCCAGCAGTTACTCCTCGGGAAACTCAGAGACCCAGTACTTC. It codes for CASSYSSGNSETQYF.

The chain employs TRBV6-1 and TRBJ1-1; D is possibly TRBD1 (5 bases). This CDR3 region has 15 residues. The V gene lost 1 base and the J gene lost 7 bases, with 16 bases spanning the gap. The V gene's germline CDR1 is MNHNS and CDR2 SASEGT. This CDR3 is CASSEGIGRGGEAFF. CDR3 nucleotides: TGTGCCAGCAGTGAAGGGATCGGCCGGGGGGGTGAAGCTTTCTTT.

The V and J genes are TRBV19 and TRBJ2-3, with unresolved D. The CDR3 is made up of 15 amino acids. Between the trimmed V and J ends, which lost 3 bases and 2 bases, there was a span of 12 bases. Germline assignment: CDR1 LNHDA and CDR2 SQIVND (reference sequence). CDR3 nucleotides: TGTGCCAGTAGTATTGCCATGAGAACCACAGATACGCAGTATTTT. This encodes CASSIAMRTTDTQYF. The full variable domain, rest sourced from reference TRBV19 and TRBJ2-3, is DGGITQSPKYLFRKEGQNVTLSCEQNLNHDAMYWYRQDPGQGLRLIYYSQIVNDFQKGDIAEGYSVSREKKESFPLTVTSAQKNPTAFYLCASSIAMRTTDTQYFGPGTRLTVL.

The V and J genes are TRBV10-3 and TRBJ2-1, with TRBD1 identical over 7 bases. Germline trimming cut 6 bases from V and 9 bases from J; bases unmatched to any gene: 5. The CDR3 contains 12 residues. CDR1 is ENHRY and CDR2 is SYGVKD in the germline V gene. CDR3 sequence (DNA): TGTGCCATCAGAGAAGGGGGCGGTGAGCAGTTCTTC. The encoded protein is CAIREGGGEQFF.

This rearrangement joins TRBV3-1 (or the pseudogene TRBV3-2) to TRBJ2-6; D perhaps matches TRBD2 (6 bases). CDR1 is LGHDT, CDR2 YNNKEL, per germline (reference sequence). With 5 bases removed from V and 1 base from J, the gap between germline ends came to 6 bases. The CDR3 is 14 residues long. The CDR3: CASSGGSGANVLTF. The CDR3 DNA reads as TGTGCCAGCAGCGGGGGGTCTGGGGCCAACGTCCTGACTTTC.

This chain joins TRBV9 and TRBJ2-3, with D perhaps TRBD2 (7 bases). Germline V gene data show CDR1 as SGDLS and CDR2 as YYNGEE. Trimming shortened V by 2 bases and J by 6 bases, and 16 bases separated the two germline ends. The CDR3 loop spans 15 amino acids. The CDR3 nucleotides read TGTGCCAGCAGCGTGCGAACGGGGGGCCGGGATACGCAGTATTTT. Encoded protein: CASSVRTGGRDTQYF.

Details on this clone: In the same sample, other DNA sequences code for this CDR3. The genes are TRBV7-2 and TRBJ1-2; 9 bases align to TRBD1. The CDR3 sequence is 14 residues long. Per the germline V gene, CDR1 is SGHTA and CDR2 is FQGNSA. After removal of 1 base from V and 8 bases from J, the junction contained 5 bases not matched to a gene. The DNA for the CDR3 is TGTGCCAGCAGCTTAGGACAGGGGGAAGGAGGCTACACCTTC. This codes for CASSLGQGEGGYTF.

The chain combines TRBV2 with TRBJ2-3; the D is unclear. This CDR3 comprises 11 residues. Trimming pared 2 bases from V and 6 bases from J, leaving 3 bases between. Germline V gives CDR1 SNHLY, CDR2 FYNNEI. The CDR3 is CASSESDTQYF. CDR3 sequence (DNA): TGTGCCAGCAGTGAAAGTGATACGCAGTATTTT. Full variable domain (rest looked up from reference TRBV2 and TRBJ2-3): EPEVTQTPSHQVTQMGQEVILRCVPISNHLYFYWYRQILGQKVEFLVSFYNNEISEKSEIFDDQFSVERPDGSNFTLKIRSTKLEDSAMYFCASSESDTQYFGPGTRLTVL.

The CDR3 sequence is CASSQESRRGEAFF. CDR3 in DNA: TGTGCCAGCAGCCAAGAATCCCGGAGGGGTGAAGCTTTCTTT. The chain couples TRBV14 to TRBJ1-1, with a possible D match to TRBD1 (5 bases). With 0 bases removed from V and 7 bases from J, the gap between germline ends came to 12 bases. The CDR3 extends over 14 amino acids. Germline V gene sequence: CDR1 SGHDN, CDR2 FVKESK.

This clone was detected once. The CDR3 sequence is CASSQDPSGAWQYF. The CDR3 region has the DNA TGTGCCAGCAGCCAAGATCCTAGCGGGGCTTGGCAGTATTTT. This rearrangement joins TRBV3-1 (or the pseudogene TRBV3-2) to TRBJ2-3; 9 bases are a match to TRBD2. The CDR3 spans 14 residues. Losses at the gene ends were 0 bases for V and 11 bases for J; bases not matched to a gene: 6. CDR1 is LGHDT and CDR2 is YNNKEL in the germline V gene (reference sequence).

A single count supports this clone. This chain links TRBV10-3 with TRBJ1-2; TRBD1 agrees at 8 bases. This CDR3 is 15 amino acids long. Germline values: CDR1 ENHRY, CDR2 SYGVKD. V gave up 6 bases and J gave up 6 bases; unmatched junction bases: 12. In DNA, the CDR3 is TGTGCCATCAGAGGGACAGGTCGAAATAAGAATGGCTACACCTTC. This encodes CAIRGTGRNKNGYTF.

CDR3 DNA sequence: TGTGCCAGCAGCCGGGCTAGCGGGGGACCTAGCTACGAGCAGTACTTC. Its protein product is CASSRASGGPSYEQYF. This chain joins TRBV3-1 (or the pseudogene TRBV3-2) and TRBJ2-7; 10 nucleotides match TRBD2. This CDR3 comprises 16 residues. The germline V gene encodes CDR1 LGHDT and CDR2 YNNKEL (reference sequence). J gave up 3 bases and V 4 bases, and 9 bases lay outside the gene matches.

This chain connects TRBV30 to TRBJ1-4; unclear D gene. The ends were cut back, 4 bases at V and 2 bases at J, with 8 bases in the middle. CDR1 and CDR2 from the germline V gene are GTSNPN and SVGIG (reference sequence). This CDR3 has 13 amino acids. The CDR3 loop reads CAWNHLTNEKLFF. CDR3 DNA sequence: TGTGCCTGGAATCATCTGACTAATGAAAAACTGTTTTTT.

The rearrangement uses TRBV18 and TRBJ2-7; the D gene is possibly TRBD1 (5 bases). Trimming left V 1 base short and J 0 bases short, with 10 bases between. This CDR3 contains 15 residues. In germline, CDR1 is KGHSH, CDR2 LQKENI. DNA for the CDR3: TGTGCCAGCTCACCACAACAGGTTATCTCCTACGAGCAGTACTTC. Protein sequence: CASSPQQVISYEQYF.

CDR3 sequence (DNA): TGTGCCAGCTCACGTGAAGCTGGGGCCAACGTCCTGACTTTC. Amino acids: CASSREAGANVLTF. The chain couples TRBV18 to TRBJ2-6; D uncertain. Between the trimmed V and J ends, which lost 4 bases and 2 bases, there was a span of 6 bases. Germline CDR1 is KGHSH and CDR2 is LQKENI. There are 14 residues in the CDR3.

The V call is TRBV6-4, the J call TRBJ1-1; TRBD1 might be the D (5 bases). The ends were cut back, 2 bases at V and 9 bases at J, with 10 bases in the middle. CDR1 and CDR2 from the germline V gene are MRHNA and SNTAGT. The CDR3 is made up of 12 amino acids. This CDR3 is CASSDADSKAFF. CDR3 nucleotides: TGTGCCAGCAGTGACGCCGACAGTAAAGCTTTCTTT.

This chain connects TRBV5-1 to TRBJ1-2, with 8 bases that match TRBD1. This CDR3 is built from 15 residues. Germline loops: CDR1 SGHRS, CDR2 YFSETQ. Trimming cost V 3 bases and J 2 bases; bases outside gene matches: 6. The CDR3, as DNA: TGCGCCAGCAGCTCCCGGACAGGGAAGAACTATGGCTACACCTTC. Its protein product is CASSSRTGKNYGYTF.